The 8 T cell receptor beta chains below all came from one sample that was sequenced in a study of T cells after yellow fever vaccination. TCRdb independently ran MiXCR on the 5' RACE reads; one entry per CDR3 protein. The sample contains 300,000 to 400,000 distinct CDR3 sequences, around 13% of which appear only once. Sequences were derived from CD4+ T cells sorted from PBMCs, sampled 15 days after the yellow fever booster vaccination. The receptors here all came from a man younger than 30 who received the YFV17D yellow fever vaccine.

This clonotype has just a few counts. The DNA for the CDR3 is TGTGCCAGCAGCTCTCTCGGACAGGGCTTGTGGGAGACCCAGTACTTC. This translates into CASSSLGQGLWETQYF. The V and J genes are TRBV7-9 and TRBJ2-5; 8 bases are shared with TRBD1. This CDR3 spans 16 amino acids. Trimming cost V 4 bases and J 5 bases; bases outside gene matches: 12. Germline V gives CDR1 SEHNR, CDR2 FQNEAQ (reference sequence).

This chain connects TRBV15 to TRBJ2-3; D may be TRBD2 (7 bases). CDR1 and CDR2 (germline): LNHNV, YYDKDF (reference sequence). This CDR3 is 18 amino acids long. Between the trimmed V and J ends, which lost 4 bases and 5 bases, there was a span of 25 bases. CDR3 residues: CATSTPPGGGGQVDTQYF. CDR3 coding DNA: TGTGCCACCAGCACCCCCCCGGGGGGCGGGGGTCAGGTAGATACGCAGTATTTT.

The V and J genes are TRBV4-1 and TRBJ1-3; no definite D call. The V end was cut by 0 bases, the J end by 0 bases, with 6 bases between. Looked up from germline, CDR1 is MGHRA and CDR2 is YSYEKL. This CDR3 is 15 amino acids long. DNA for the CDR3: TGCGCCAGCAGCCAAGACCGAGTCTCTGGAAACACCATATATTTT. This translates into CASSQDRVSGNTIYF.

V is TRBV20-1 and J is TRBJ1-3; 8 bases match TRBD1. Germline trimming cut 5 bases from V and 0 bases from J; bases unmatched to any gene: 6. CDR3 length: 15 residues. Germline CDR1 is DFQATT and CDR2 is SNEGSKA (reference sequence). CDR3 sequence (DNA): TGCAGTGCTCAGGACAGGGCTGGCTCTGGAAACACCATATATTTT. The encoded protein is CSAQDRAGSGNTIYF.

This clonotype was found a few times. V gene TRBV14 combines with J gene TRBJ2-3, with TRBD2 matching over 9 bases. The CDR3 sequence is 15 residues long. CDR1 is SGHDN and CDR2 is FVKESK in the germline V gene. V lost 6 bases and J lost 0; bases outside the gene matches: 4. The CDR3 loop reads CASRMTSGSTDTQYF. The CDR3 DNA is TGTGCCAGCAGAATGACTAGCGGAAGCACAGATACGCAGTATTTT.

CDR3 amino acids: CASSYYCGTSGGADTQYF. In DNA form, the CDR3 reads TGTGCCAGCAGTTACTACTGCGGGACTAGCGGGGGCGCAGATACGCAGTATTTT. The V call is TRBV6-7, the J call TRBJ2-3; 14 bases match TRBD2. TRBV6-7 is designated an ORF whose function remains uncertain. CDR3 length: 18 amino acids. Trimming took 1 base from V and 4 from J; bases not matched to a gene: 7.

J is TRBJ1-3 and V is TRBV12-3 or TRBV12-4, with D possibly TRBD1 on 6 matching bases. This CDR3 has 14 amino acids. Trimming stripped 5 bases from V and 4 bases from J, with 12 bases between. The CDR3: CASSLRGGGNTIYF. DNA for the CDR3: TGTGCCAGCAGTCTCAGGGGAGGCGGAAACACCATATATTTT.

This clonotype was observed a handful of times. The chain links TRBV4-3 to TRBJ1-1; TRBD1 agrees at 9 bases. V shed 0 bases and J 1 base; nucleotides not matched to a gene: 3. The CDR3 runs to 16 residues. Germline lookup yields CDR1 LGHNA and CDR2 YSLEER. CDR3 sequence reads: CASSQDWTGENTEAFF. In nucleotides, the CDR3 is TGCGCCAGCAGCCAAGATTGGACAGGGGAGAACACTGAAGCTTTCTTT.